The clone carrying this TCR beta chain was counted ten times or more. Its antigen is undetermined. Molecular barcoded adaptors covering alpha/delta and beta/gamma chains were used on 400 ng RNA. TCRdb passed the reads through MiXCR, listing each CDR3 protein once. The sample has roughly 59,000 distinct CDR3 sequences, roughly 19% seen once; the top ten hold about a tenth. The entry originates in a study of read filtering for tumor transcriptome and immune sequencing. For the study at large: R-ISS stage counts were under 10 for I, about 17 for II, six or seven for III. After DNase treatment, RNA was made into whole-transcriptome libraries. General study results and limits: RNA-seq captured clonotypes less deeply and reliably than IR-seq.

Deletions cut 11 bases from V and 8 bases from J, with 7 bases between. CDR3 size: 9 residues. Germline CDR1 reads ENHRY; CDR2 reads SYGVKD. The chain joins TRBV10-3 to TRBJ2-1; D might be TRBD1 (5 bases). The clonotype originates from a donor at least 40 years old with multiple myeloma. The sequenced sample was a population of CD138-negative cells sorted from bone marrow. CDR3: CAAGYEQFF. The CDR3 DNA sequence: TGTGCCGCAGGGTATGAGCAGTTCTTC.